What follows describes a single TCR beta chain. This sample is part of a study of blood T cell repertoires in COVID-19. Study-level information: Material from acute and convalescent COVID-19 was sourced from the United States, Italy and Spain. In each case, the material was cDNA or gDNA derived from T cells, B-cell-depleted T cells, or PBMCs.

Per the original methods: Cell counts per sample came from amplifying reference gene primers. Assay used: immunoSEQ multiplex PCR; TCRdb lists only in-frame clones, some missing. D and trimming come from the DNA, and the V and J calls and clone size come from that table. The sample consists of about 160,000 clones, roughly 82% of them appearing once. Deletions cut 6 bases from V and 9 bases from J, with 21 bases between. The CDR3 runs 15 residues. CDR1 is LNHDA, CDR2 SQIVND, per germline (reference sequence). The material sequenced was peripheral blood. The V call is TRBV19, the J call TRBJ2-1; possible D gene TRBD2, 6 bases. The receptor's source is a woman in her thirties or forties with COVID-19, enrolled during active disease. The chain's CDR3 is CASSNTAGTVREQFF. The DNA of the CDR3 is TGTGCCAGTAGCAACACGGCGGGGACTGTGCGTGAGCAGTTCTTC.